Listed below are T cell receptor beta chains from one sample, sequenced in a study of cytomegalovirus exposure and HLA in healthy donors. Generated by immunoSEQ multiplex PCR, the TCRdb table keeps only in-frame clones and is missing some. This sample yields around 170,000 clones, of which over 75% are seen a single time; approximately 0.55% belongs to the top ten. The material sequenced was PBMCs. These receptors came from a woman aged 50 to 65 in good health and CMV-seronegative. Each CDR3 is given with its conserved first and last residue. The D gene is left open where the match is weak. Not all rows give a size; the values are once, few, many and, for expanded clones, a class.

j_gene | d_gene | abundance | v_gene | CDR3nt | CDR3aa
TRBJ2-3 | TRBD1 | . | TRBV28 | TGTGCCAGCAGCAATGTTCGGACAGGGAGAGATACGCAGTATTTT | CASSNVRTGRDTQYF
TRBJ2-5 | TRBD1 | . | TRBV28 | TGTGCCAGCAGTTTAAGGTTATCTCAGACAGGGCGGAATCTCGAGACCCAGTACTTC | CASSLRLSQTGRNLETQYF
TRBJ1-5 | . | . | TRBV19 | TGTGCGTCGGGGCAGCCCCAGCATTTT | CASGQPQHF
TRBJ2-7 | . | . | TRBV28 | TGTGCCAGCACAGGGGCTAACGAGCAGTACTTC | CASTGANEQYF
TRBJ2-2 | . | . | TRBV5-1 | TGCGCCAGCAGATTCCTAGGTAACACCGGGGAGCTGTTTTTT | CASRFLGNTGELFF
TRBJ1-5 | . | once | TRBV28 | TGTGCCAGCAGCTCATCGGGGTACCAGCCCCAGCATTTT | CASSSSGYQPQHF
TRBJ2-1 | . | . | TRBV6-5 | TGTGCCAGCAGTTACTCGGGCGTGGGCTCCTACAATGAGCAGTTCTTC | CASSYSGVGSYNEQFF
TRBJ1-5 | . | . | TRBV4-1 | TGCGCCAGCAGCCAAGATGGTACAGCGAGGGGCAATCAGCCCCAGCATTTT | CASSQDGTARGNQPQHF
TRBJ2-7 | TRBD2 | once | TRBV7-9 | TGTGCCAGCAGCTTAGGCCGTGCGGGGGTCGAGCAGTACTTC | CASSLGRAGVEQYF
TRBJ2-2 | TRBD1 | . | TRBV2 | TGTGCCAGCAGCGGACAGGGGGGGTATACCGGGGAGCTGTTTTTT | CASSGQGGYTGELFF
TRBJ2-5 | . | . | TRBV28 | TGTGCCAGCAGCCTCCCGGGAGAAGAGACCCAGTACTTC | CASSLPGEETQYF
TRBJ2-5 | TRBD2 | . | TRBV7-6 | TGTGCCAGCAGCTCCGGGGGTAGCGGGAGAGGGGAGACCCAGTACTTC | CASSSGGSGRGETQYF
TRBJ2-7 | TRBD1 | . | TRBV18 | TGTGCCAGCTCACCGGCCCGGGACAGAGGCTACGAGCAGTACTTC | CASSPARDRGYEQYF
TRBJ2-3 | . | few | TRBV20-1 | TGCAGTGCTACACCAGCAGATACGCAGTATTTT | CSATPADTQYF
TRBJ2-2 | . | . | TRBV7-7 | TGTGCCAGCAGCCTCCTCCTCACCGGGGAGCTGTTTTTT | CASSLLLTGELFF
TRBJ1-1 | . | . | TRBV4-1 | TGCGCCAGCAGCCCAGGAAGTCGGGGGACTGAAGCTTTCTTT | CASSPGSRGTEAFF
TRBJ2-5 | . | . | TRBV6-6 | TGTGCCAGCAGTTATTTTGGAGGGGTCCAAGAGACCCAGTACTTC | CASSYFGGVQETQYF
TRBJ2-3 | TRBD2 | . | TRBV5-1 | TGCGCCAGCAGCTTCTCGAGCGGGAGGGCCACAGATACGCAGTATTTT | CASSFSSGRATDTQYF
TRBJ2-1 | TRBD2 | . | TRBV27 | TGTGCCAGCAGTTTATCAAGCGGGGGGGCGGGTCGGCAGTTCTTC | CASSLSSGGAGRQFF
TRBJ1-1 | TRBD1 | . | TRBV6-5 | TGTGCCAGCGAAGTGGGACAGGGTCGTACTGAAGCTTTCTTT | CASEVGQGRTEAFF
TRBJ1-5 | . | . | TRBV6-1 | TGTGCCAGCAGTGAGGGGGGTACTCAGCCCCAGCATTTT | CASSEGGTQPQHF
TRBJ1-2 | . | . | TRBV27 | TGTGCCAGCAGTTCCCGAGCTAACTATGGCTACACCTTC | CASSSRANYGYTF
TRBJ2-2 | . | . | TRBV18 | TGTGCCAGCTCACCGAACAGGGATCCAGGCACCGGGGAGCTGTTTTTT | CASSPNRDPGTGELFF
TRBJ2-5 | TRBD2 | . | TRBV4-1 | TGCGCCAGCAGCCTTGCCCCCTTAGGACTAGTCAGAGGGGAGACCCAGTACTTC | CASSLAPLGLVRGETQYF
TRBJ1-2 | TRBD1 | . | TRBV28 | TGTGCCGCTAAATATCGTGGACAGGGAATAGGCTACACCTTC | CAAKYRGQGIGYTF
TRBJ1-1 | . | . | TRBV28 | TGTGCCAGCAGTCTCCCGTACACTGAAGCTTTCTTT | CASSLPYTEAFF
TRBJ2-7 | TRBD1 | . | TRBV27 | TGTGCCAGCAGTCATACCGGGACAGGGATCTACGAGCAGTACTTC | CASSHTGTGIYEQYF
TRBJ2-5 | . | once | TRBV19 | TGTGCCAGTAGTACGCGGCGCTCCAAGGAGGAGACCCAGTACTTC | CASSTRRSKEETQYF
TRBJ2-2 | . | . | TRBV5-1 | TGCGCCAGCAGCTCCGGGACATCGAACACCGGGGAGCTGTTTTTT | CASSSGTSNTGELFF
TRBJ2-3 | . | . | TRBV5-1 | TGCGCCAGCAGCTTGGGACTTGTCTCTGGCATGAGCACAGATACGCAGTATTTT | CASSLGLVSGMSTDTQYF
TRBJ2-7 | TRBD2 | . | TRBV5-6 | TGTGCCAGCAGCTTGGTCTCTAGCGGGATCTCCTACGAGCAGTACTTC | CASSLVSSGISYEQYF
TRBJ1-2 | . | . | TRBV28 | TGTGCCAGCTGTGGAGATCCGTACTATGGCTACACCTTC | CASCGDPYYGYTF
TRBJ2-7 | TRBD1 | few | TRBV30 | TGTGCCTGGAGTGTACAGGGGGCGCGGGGCGAGCAGTACTTC | CAWSVQGARGEQYF
TRBJ2-1 | TRBD2 | . | TRBV5-1 | TGCGCCAGCAGCTTGGGGGGCCCACCCAGGACTAGCGGAGACAATGAGCAGTTCTTC | CASSLGGPPRTSGDNEQFF
TRBJ2-2 | TRBD2 | . | TRBV5-1 | TGCGCCAGCACCCCGCGGGGGTGGACCGGGGAGCTGTTTTTT | CASTPRGWTGELFF
TRBJ2-3 | TRBD1 | . | TRBV13 | TGTGCCAGCAGCCGGCCGGGACAGGGGGGTACAGATACGCAGTATTTT | CASSRPGQGGTDTQYF
TRBJ2-2 | TRBD2 | . | TRBV13 | TGTGCCAGCAGCTTAGGGAAGACGAGCGGGGATACCGGGGAGCTGTTTTTT | CASSLGKTSGDTGELFF
TRBJ2-2 | TRBD1 | . | TRBV28 | TGTGCCAGCAGTGACAGGGCGAACACCGGGGAGCTGTTTTTT | CASSDRANTGELFF
TRBJ1-1 | TRBD1 | . | TRBV27 | TGTGCCAGCAGTTGGGACAGGGGAACTGAAGCTTTCTTT | CASSWDRGTEAFF
TRBJ1-1 | . | . | TRBV5-1 | TGCGCCAGCAGCTTGGCGGGAGCCGTAGACACTGAAGCTTTCTTT | CASSLAGAVDTEAFF
TRBJ1-5 | . | . | TRBV7-9 | TGTGCCAGCAGCTCCGGCAATCAGCCCCAGCATTTT | CASSSGNQPQHF
TRBJ1-5 | . | once | TRBV2 | TGTGCCAGCAAGGACGGACTCAATCAGCCCCAGCATTTT | CASKDGLNQPQHF
TRBJ2-7 | . | . | TRBV30 | TGTGCCTTAACAGAAACCCACTCCTACGAGCAGTACTTC | CALTETHSYEQYF
TRBJ2-3 | . | . | TRBV30 | TGTGCCTGGAATCGGGACTCAGGAGATACGCAGTATTTT | CAWNRDSGDTQYF
TRBJ1-4 | . | once | TRBV5-5 | TGTGCCAGCAACCCCCTCAGGGTCCCAGAAAAACTGTTTTTT | CASNPLRVPEKLFF